This is a list of T cell receptor beta chains from one sample in a study of type 1 regulatory T cells. Their antigens are not known. TCRdb itself ran the reads through MiXCR, one entry per CDR3 protein. The table records about 68,000 distinct CDR3 sequences, about 69% of them present only once. Sequencing was carried out using cultured T cells, either the whole culture or a sorted T cell fraction (not recorded which). These receptors originate from a human donor in good health. CDR3s include the opening cysteine and the closing phenylalanine or tryptophan. D genes are given only for firm matches. A row's size may be missing; if present it is once, few, many or a size class.

size: NA; length: 14; V: TRBV12-3/TRBV12-4; D: TRBD1; J: TRBJ1-1; CDR3: CASKAGQANTEAFF; DNA: TGTGCCAGCAAAGCGGGACAGGCTAACACTGAAGCTTTCTTT
size: NA; length: 14; V: TRBV6-2/TRBV6-3; D: TRBD1; J: TRBJ2-5; CDR3: CASSYERGRETQYF; DNA: TGTGCCAGCAGTTACGAAAGGGGGCGAGAGACCCAGTACTTC
size: NA; length: 13; V: TRBV2; D: NA; J: TRBJ1-5; CDR3: CASSEGWGQPQHF; DNA: TGTGCCAGCAGTGAGGGTTGGGGTCAGCCCCAGCATTTT
size: NA; length: 14; V: TRBV7-9; D: NA; J: TRBJ2-1; CDR3: CASSQLVTGHEQFF; DNA: TGTGCCAGCAGCCAACTCGTTACCGGGCATGAGCAGTTCTTC
size: NA; length: 18; V: TRBV6-1; D: TRBD2; J: TRBJ2-3; CDR3: CASSGTVLAGGPTDTQYF; DNA: TGTGCCAGCAGTGGGACAGTTCTAGCGGGAGGGCCAACAGATACGCAGTATTTT
size: NA; length: 15; V: TRBV7-2; D: TRBD2; J: TRBJ2-7; CDR3: CASSSRLAISYEQYF; DNA: TGTGCCAGCAGCTCCAGACTAGCGATATCCTACGAGCAGTACTTC
size: few; length: 15; V: TRBV3-1; D: TRBD2; J: TRBJ2-7; CDR3: CASSQGTSSLYEQYF; DNA: TGTGCCAGCAGCCAGGGGACTAGCAGCCTCTACGAGCAGTACTTC
size: medium-sized; length: 12; V: TRBV28; D: NA; J: TRBJ2-2; CDR3: CAGGMIAGELFF; DNA: TGTGCCGGGGGGATGATCGCCGGGGAGCTGTTTTTT
size: NA; length: 13; V: TRBV7-9; D: TRBD2; J: TRBJ2-1; CDR3: CASTPHEAGEQFF; DNA: TGTGCCAGCACCCCACACGAAGCGGGAGAGCAGTTCTTC
size: few; length: 14; V: TRBV6-2/TRBV6-3; D: NA; J: TRBJ2-2; CDR3: CASSRGPPFGELFF; DNA: TGTGCCAGCAGTCGAGGACCCCCTTTTGGGGAGCTGTTTTTT
size: NA; length: 18; V: TRBV5-5; D: TRBD2; J: TRBJ2-7; CDR3: CASSLEWREGLRVDEQYF; DNA: TGTGCCAGCAGCTTGGAGTGGAGGGAGGGCCTTCGCGTCGACGAGCAGTACTTC